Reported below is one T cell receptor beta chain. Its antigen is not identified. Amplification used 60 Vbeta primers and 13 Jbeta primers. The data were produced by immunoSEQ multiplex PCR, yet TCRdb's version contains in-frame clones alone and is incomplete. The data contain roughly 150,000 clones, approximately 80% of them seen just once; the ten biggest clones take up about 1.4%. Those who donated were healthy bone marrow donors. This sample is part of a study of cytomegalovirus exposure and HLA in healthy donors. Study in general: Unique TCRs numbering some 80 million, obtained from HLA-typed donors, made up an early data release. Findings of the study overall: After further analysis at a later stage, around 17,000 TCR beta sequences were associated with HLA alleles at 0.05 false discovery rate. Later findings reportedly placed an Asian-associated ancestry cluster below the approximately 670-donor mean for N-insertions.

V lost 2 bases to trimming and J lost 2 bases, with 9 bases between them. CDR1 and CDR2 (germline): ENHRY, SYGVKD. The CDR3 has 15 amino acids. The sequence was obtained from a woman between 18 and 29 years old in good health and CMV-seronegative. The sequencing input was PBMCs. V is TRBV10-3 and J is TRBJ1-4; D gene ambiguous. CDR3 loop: CAISEGGATNEKLFF. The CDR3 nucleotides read TGTGCCATCAGTGAGGGAGGAGCGACTAATGAAAAACTGTTTTTT.